A single sample is the source of the 23 T cell receptor beta chains below, sequenced in a study of Ad26.COV2.S vaccination and SARS-CoV-2 variants. Treatment in this sample: over 15 received Ad26.COV2.S at low or high dose, single or two shots; 5 received placebo; per-sample allocation not given. Following the first vaccine or placebo injection, samples were taken on day 63. This table comes from immunoSEQ multiplex PCR, and its TCRdb copy is limited to in-frame clones, with some not included. Of around 450,000 clones in the sample, about nine tenths are singletons; the top ten hold 1.5% to 2%. Sequencing was performed on peripheral blood, taken in a trial of Ad26.COV2.S vaccine versus placebo. The receptors were gathered from a person aged 18-65 years who received the Ad26.COV2.S COVID-19 vaccine or a placebo.

This clone was counted only a few times. The V and J genes are TRBV7-8 and TRBJ1-5; 8 bases fit TRBD1. The CDR3 spans 15 residues. Germline lookup yields CDR1 SGHVS and CDR2 FQNEAQ. V was pared by 5 bases and J by 3 bases, with 6 bases of the junction left unmatched. CDR3 in amino acids: CASSQTGGYNQPQHF. CDR3 in DNA: TGTGCCAGCAGCCAAACAGGGGGTTACAATCAGCCCCAGCATTTT.

The count of this clone is one. The chain links TRBV19 to TRBJ1-2; possible D gene TRBD1, 6 bases. Germline lookup yields CDR1 LNHDA and CDR2 SQIVND (reference sequence). V lost 7 bases and J 6 bases, leaving 15 bases between the germline ends. The CDR3 is 13 amino acids. The CDR3 here is CASNKGVLDGYTF. CDR3 nucleotide sequence: TGTGCCAGTAATAAGGGGGTTCTGGATGGCTACACCTTC.

The chain carries TRBV5-5 and TRBJ1-5; no firm D call. Germline lookup yields CDR1 SGHKS and CDR2 YYEKEE (reference sequence). The CDR3 totals 16 residues. V gave up 0 bases and J gave up 3 bases, with 13 bases separating them. This CDR3 reads CASSLDATEINQPQHF. The CDR3 DNA sequence: TGTGCCAGCAGCTTGGATGCGACGGAAATCAATCAGCCCCAGCATTTT.

The chain joins TRBV18 to TRBJ2-5; perhaps TRBD1 as D (5 bases). The CDR3 covers 17 residues. Trimming cost V 0 bases and J 3 bases, with 17 bases left between them. Germline values: CDR1 KGHSH, CDR2 LQKENI. CDR3: CASSPPAAPGPKETQYF. In DNA, the CDR3 is TGTGCCAGCTCACCACCGGCCGCACCAGGGCCGAAAGAGACCCAGTACTTC.

In nucleotides, the CDR3 is TGTGCCAGCAGCCGACAGGGGCCAAGGGAAAAACTGTTTTTT. Its translation: CASSRQGPREKLFF. The chain recombines TRBV27 with TRBJ1-4; 8 bases are shared with TRBD1. Trimming cost V 6 bases and J 8 bases; bases outside gene matches: 8. The CDR3 has 14 amino acids. Germline lookup yields CDR1 MNHEY and CDR2 SMNVEV (reference sequence).

This chain's CDR3 is CASSSQGIYGYTF. In DNA, the CDR3 is TGTGCCAGCTCGAGTCAGGGCATCTATGGCTACACCTTC. The rearrangement links TRBV9 to TRBJ1-2; D perhaps matches TRBD1 (5 bases). The CDR3 extends over 13 amino acids. V lost 7 bases and J 4 bases, leaving 14 bases between the germline ends. Germline V gene data show CDR1 as SGDLS and CDR2 as YYNGEE.

The chain has TRBV12-3 or TRBV12-4 and TRBJ1-5; the D is unclear. Trimming took off 5 bases at V and 3 bases at J, with 2 bases between the two ends. The CDR3 has 11 amino acids. The CDR3 here is CASSHNQPQHF. The CDR3 DNA follows: TGTGCCAGCAGTCACAATCAGCCCCAGCATTTT.

The rearrangement joins TRBV7-3 to TRBJ1-1, with D tentatively TRBD1 (5 bases). In germline, CDR1 is SGHTA, CDR2 FQGTGA. Deletions cut 6 bases from V and 5 bases from J, with 19 bases between. The CDR3 runs 15 residues. The CDR3 nucleotides read TGTGCCAGCAGTCAAAACCAGGGTTCGGGGACTGAAGCTTTCTTT. This encodes CASSQNQGSGTEAFF.

The chain carries TRBV27 and TRBJ2-7; unclear D gene. V lost 5 bases and J lost 3, with 14 bases in between. The CDR3 has 14 amino acids. Germline V gives CDR1 MNHEY, CDR2 SMNVEV (reference sequence). The CDR3 DNA follows: TGTGCCAGCAGTAAGACGGTACCCCACTACGAGCAGTACTTC. Its translation is CASSKTVPHYEQYF.

V is TRBV28 and J is TRBJ2-1; 12 bases map to TRBD2. The CDR3 has 19 amino acids. V shed 6 bases, J shed 1 base, and the junction held 13 bases outside the gene matches. Looked up from germline, CDR1 is MDHEN and CDR2 is SYDVKM. The CDR3 reads CASSSVLAGGSGSYNEQFF. As DNA, the CDR3 is TGTGCCAGCAGCTCCGTCCTAGCGGGAGGGAGTGGGTCCTACAATGAGCAGTTCTTC.

This chain uses TRBV9 with TRBJ1-5, with no clear D. The CDR3 contains 16 residues. The ends were cut back, 0 bases at V and 1 base at J, with 11 bases in the middle. Germline assignment: CDR1 SGDLS and CDR2 YYNGEE. CDR3 residues: CASSVGVNPSNQPQHF. CDR3 sequence (DNA): TGTGCCAGCAGCGTAGGGGTCAACCCGAGCAATCAGCCCCAGCATTTT.

The J gene is TRBJ2-2, the V gene TRBV28; TRBD1 aligns across 9 bases. Looked up from germline, CDR1 is MDHEN and CDR2 is SYDVKM. The length of the CDR3 is 15 residues. Unmatched junction bases numbered 7, after V lost 6 bases and J lost 5 bases. CDR3 sequence: CASSFTGGVTGELFF. The CDR3 DNA follows: TGTGCCAGCAGCTTTACAGGGGGCGTAACCGGGGAGCTGTTTTTT. Full variable domain (missing parts from reference TRBV28 and TRBJ2-2): DVKVTQSSRYLVKRTGEKVFLECVQDMDHENMFWYRQDPGLGLRLIYFSYDVKMKEKGDIPEGYSVSREKKERFSLILESASTNQTSMYLCASSFTGGVTGELFFGEGSRLTVL.

This chain connects TRBV2 to TRBJ1-2, with TRBD1 as a possible D gene (5 bases). Germline lookup yields CDR1 SNHLY and CDR2 FYNNEI. V was trimmed by 7 bases and J by 4 bases, leaving 16 bases between them. The length of the CDR3 is 14 residues. The CDR3 region has the DNA TGTGCCAGCACGGAAGGACGGGGGTTCTATGGCTACACCTTC. Residues: CASTEGRGFYGYTF.

The chain joins TRBV9 to TRBJ2-3; 7 bases are shared with TRBD2. CDR3 length: 16 amino acids. V trimming: 4 bases; J trimming: 1 base; junction bases outside the gene matches: 9. Germline V CDR1 and CDR2: SGDLS, YYNGEE. In DNA, the CDR3 is TGTGCCAGCAGCCCGCAAGCGGGATCGGGCACAGATACGCAGTATTTT. Amino acid sequence: CASSPQAGSGTDTQYF.

CDR3 nucleotide sequence: TGTGCCAGCAGCTCCTCCGTAGCGGATACGCAGTATTTT. Its protein product is CASSSSVADTQYF. The rearrangement joins TRBV11-3 to TRBJ2-3, with D perhaps TRBD2 (5 bases). The V and J ends lost 4 bases and 6 bases respectively, with 11 bases between them. The CDR3 has 13 amino acids. From germline, CDR1 is SGHNT and CDR2 YENEEA. Complete variable domain (other parts from reference TRBV11-3 and TRBJ2-3): EAGVVQSPRYKIIEKKQPVAFWCNPISGHNTLYWYLQNLGQGPELLIRYENEEAVDDSQLPKDRFSAERLKGVDSTLKIQPAELGDSAVYLCASSSSVADTQYFGPGTRLTVL.

The chain has TRBV14 and TRBJ2-7; TRBD1 or TRBD2 may be the D gene (5 bases each). Germline V lookup: CDR1 SGHDN, CDR2 FVKESK. V was shortened by 1 base and J by 2 bases, with 15 bases between the two germline ends. This CDR3 has 16 amino acids. CDR3 protein: CASSQGGWQGAYEQYF. CDR3 coding DNA: TGTGCCAGCAGCCAAGGGGGGTGGCAGGGTGCCTACGAGCAGTACTTC.

CDR3 DNA sequence: TGTGCCAGCAGCTCCCGGGTGTCAGGGGGCTACAATGAGCAGTTCTTC. Its protein product is CASSSRVSGGYNEQFF. The chain uses TRBV9 and TRBJ2-1, with 7 bases that match TRBD1. V trimming: 4 bases; J trimming: 3 bases; junction bases outside the gene matches: 10. The CDR3 contains 16 residues. Germline CDR1 reads SGDLS; CDR2 reads YYNGEE. The full variable domain, its missing parts supplied by reference TRBV9 and TRBJ2-1, is DSGVTQTPKHLITATGQRVTLRCSPRSGDLSVYWYQQSLDQGLQFLIQYYNGEERAKGNILERFSAQQFPDLHSELNLSSLELGDSALYFCASSSRVSGGYNEQFFGPGTRLTVL.

This chain uses TRBV6-4 with TRBJ2-1; 7 bases map to TRBD1. The CDR3 extends over 14 amino acids. The trim removed 6 bases at V and 3 bases at J, leaving 5 bases unmatched. In germline, CDR1 is MRHNA, CDR2 SNTAGT. The CDR3: CASSRTGLYNEQFF. The CDR3 DNA reads as TGTGCCAGCAGCCGGACAGGCCTCTACAATGAGCAGTTCTTC.

V and J are TRBV28 and TRBJ2-5; 7 bases map to TRBD2. The trim removed 0 bases at V and 5 bases at J, leaving 15 bases unmatched. This CDR3 has 18 residues. CDR1 is MDHEN and CDR2 is SYDVKM in the germline V gene. CDR3 residues: CASSLWISGHPRGETQYF. In DNA form, the CDR3 reads TGTGCCAGCAGTTTATGGATTAGCGGGCATCCCCGAGGGGAGACCCAGTACTTC.

This chain uses TRBV6-5 with TRBJ2-3; possible D gene TRBD2, 6 bases. The CDR3 extends over 16 amino acids. CDR1 and CDR2 (germline): MNHEY, SVGAGI. Trimming stripped 0 bases from V and 0 bases from J, with 10 bases between. The CDR3 spells CASSYSTSGSTDTQYF. The CDR3 region has the DNA TGTGCCAGCAGTTACTCCACAAGCGGGAGCACAGATACGCAGTATTTT.

This rearrangement joins TRBV18 to TRBJ1-6, with D perhaps TRBD1 (5 bases). The CDR3 totals 14 residues. Germline CDR1 is KGHSH and CDR2 is LQKENI. Trimming shortened V by 6 bases and J by 7 bases, and 13 bases separated the two germline ends. The CDR3 DNA reads TGTGCCAGCTCCCCCGGGACCCTAAATTCACCCCTCCACTTT. This translates into CASSPGTLNSPLHF.

The chain combines TRBV28 with TRBJ1-5; D gene ambiguous. Germline CDR1 and CDR2: MDHEN and SYDVKM. The CDR3 is 13 residues long. The V end was cut by 3 bases, the J end by 7 bases, with 10 bases between. The CDR3 region is CASSLWGPQPQHF. CDR3 sequence (DNA): TGTGCCAGCAGTTTGTGGGGTCCGCAGCCCCAGCATTTT.

The chain uses TRBV12-5 and TRBJ2-1, with unresolved D. CDR3 length equals 13 residues. The germline V gene encodes CDR1 LGHNT and CDR2 FRNRAP. Trimming removed 5 bases from V and 10 bases from J, with 15 bases in between. In DNA, the CDR3 is TGTGCTAGTGGTCCCCCTATAGGAGACGAGCAGTTCTTC. Its protein is CASGPPIGDEQFF.